The TCR beta chain under discussion was sequenced for a study of regulatory T cells in long-lasting Graves disease (dated by TCRdb to about 2021). At the level of the whole study: Patients with newly diagnosed Graves' disease had been on antithyroid drugs for under 3 months. The study took place in China and was registered as a clinical trial. Persistent Graves' disease patients were compared with newly diagnosed Graves' disease patients by peripheral blood TCR sequencing and RNA sequencing. TCR sequencing covered 13 persistent and some 20 newly diagnosed Graves' disease patients, some 35 samples in total.

Concerning this clonotype: Its specific antigen is unknown. Within one base of it there is no much larger clone, and no base qualities were kept.

This specimen's time point label, interpreted: newly diagnosed GD, antithyroid drugs for less than 3 months. For both TCR sequencing and RNA sequencing, RNA was extracted from PBMCs in TRIzol. Graves' disease was diagnosed according to American Thyroid Association guidelines. Patients were recruited from an endocrinology department in Xi'an, China. Each patient gave 9 to 10 milliliters of peripheral blood, collected in an EDTA anticoagulant tube. Ficoll Paque Plus density gradient separation was used to isolate PBMCs, and no further T cell sorting was performed. An Agilent 2100 Bioanalyzer and agarose gel were used to check RNA quality, and a NanoDrop 2000 was used to measure RNA concentration. General conclusions and limits of the study: The study examined only peripheral blood because the primary lesion, thyroid tissue, could not be accessed. TRBV28, TRBJ1-2 and TRBJ2-5 were preferentially used in persistent disease, while TRBV20-1 and TRBJ2-1 were favored in newly diagnosed disease. As a limitation, the authors acknowledged that the small sample size may reduce accuracy. Sequencing and analysis were restricted to the TCR beta chain. More public clonotypes were shared among persistent patients (more than 2,500) than among newly diagnosed patients (just under 1,000). Lower TCR Shannon entropy and fewer highly expanded clones were observed in persistent Graves' disease patients than in newly diagnosed patients, which suggested clonal expansion.

The germline V gene supplies CDR1 MNHEY and CDR2 SVGEGT. The junction carries 12 bases between V and J, which are trimmed by 7 bases and 5 bases respectively. From cysteine to phenylalanine, the CDR3 is 13 amino acids long. Here the CDR3 DNA is all that survives: 39 bases in frame from base 1. The library was generated by multiplex PCR. Sequencer: Illumina HiSeq 4000. TCR beta libraries were built with iRepertoire HTBI primers and Arm-PCR amplification of CDR3 regions. Gel purification was performed on PCR products prior to sequencing. Regarding the original processing steps: Gene usage analysis of CDR3 amino acid clonotypes relied on the 62 TRBV and over 13 TRBJ segments identified across samples. COPE and FqMerger were used to merge filtered high-quality paired reads into contigs. BLAST was used to align contigs to IMGT TRBV, TRBD and TRBJ reference genes, with CDR3 defined following IMGT. Highly expanded clones were defined as clonotypes with a frequency above 0.1%. Repertoire diversity was measured by Shannon entropy, and V-J evenness by the Gini coefficient. A clonotype found in more than one individual was treated as public. TCRdb's own reprocessing of the public reads used fastp at Q25 and MiXCR and kept productive beta chains. Every CDR3 protein is listed once, alongside the most common genes and DNA of its rows. The authors' filters were not applied to this entry. Across this sample there are about 320,000 distinct CDR3 sequences, with about 18% seen only once. The ten most abundant clones make up less than 45% of the sample.

This receptor was obtained from a female donor with Graves disease. The source was peripheral blood mononuclear cells (PBMCs), collected at new diagnosis, from a patient treated with antithyroid drugs. The chain is assembled from TRBV6-2 or TRBV6-3 and TRBJ1-5; the best D guess is TRBD1, with 5 bases matching. The CDR3 amino acid sequence is: CASIRDGDQPQHF. The nucleotide sequence reads as follows: TGTGCCAGCATTCGGGACGGCGATCAGCCCCAGCATTTT.